This TCR beta chain was recovered during a study of cytomegalovirus exposure and HLA in healthy donors. 60 Vbeta and 13 Jbeta primers were used in PCR. Some clones are missing from TCRdb's copy, which holds only in-frame ones; the method was immunoSEQ multiplex PCR. This repertoire shows around 160,000 clones, approximately 78% found once; its top ten account for around 3%. Germline lookup yields CDR1 SNHLY and CDR2 FYNNEI. The CDR3 extends over 15 amino acids. The ends lost 6 bases at V and 3 bases at J; junction bases unmatched: 9. The source is a man aged 40-49 years in good health and CMV-seropositive. Sequencing was done on a sample of PBMCs. The chain couples TRBV2 to TRBJ1-1; 8 nucleotides line up with TRBD1. The CDR3 sequence: CASRRQGLRDTEAFF. The CDR3 nucleotides read TGTGCCAGCAGGAGACAGGGGCTTAGGGACACTGAAGCTTTCTTT.